This T cell receptor (beta chain) was retrieved from a study of cytomegalovirus exposure and HLA in healthy donors. PCR involved 60 Vbeta and 13 Jbeta primers. This table comes from immunoSEQ multiplex PCR, and its TCRdb copy is limited to in-frame clones, with some not included. The sample carries 95,000 to 150,000 clones, 75% to 85% recorded once. Broader study findings: The study found most TCR sequences rare, yet found some public TCRs in many donors.

This clone occurred a few times. Its matching antigen is unknown. Germline CDR1 SGHVS, CDR2 FNYEAQ. V was cut by 6 bases and J by 5 bases, with 7 bases left in between. This CDR3 comprises 12 residues. The receptor was isolated from a man aged 25 to 40 in good health and CMV-seropositive. The sequenced sample was PBMCs. The genes are TRBV7-6 and TRBJ2-2; D remains ambiguous. The CDR3 nucleotides are TGTGCCAGCAGTATTCGTACCGGGGAGCTGTTTTTT. The encoded protein is CASSIRTGELFF.